The rows below give T cell receptor beta chains drawn from one sample of a study of shared clonotypes between healthy human individuals. Libraries were prepared by immunoSEQ multiplex PCR; TCRdb keeps only in-frame clonotypes and omits some of them. The sample includes hundreds of thousands of clones, 73% of them seen just once. The sample was memory CD4+ T cells sorted from blood. The receptors here all came from a woman younger than 45 in good health. Each CDR3 is given with its conserved first and last residue. The D gene is left open where the match is weak. Part of the rows lack a size; the others show once, few, many or a class for expanded clones.

>TRBV2|.|TRBJ2-3|.
TGTGCCAGCAGTGATGTCCGAGGCACAGATACGCAGTATTTT
CASSDVRGTDTQYF
>TRBV6-1|.|TRBJ1-5|.
TGTGCCAGCTTTACAGGACAGAGCAATCAGCCCCAGCATTTT
CASFTGQSNQPQHF
>TRBV2|.|TRBJ2-5|.
TGTGCCAGCATCGCCAGCCCCCAAGAGACCCAGTACTTC
CASIASPQETQYF
>TRBV30|.|TRBJ2-7|.
TGTGCCCTGAAGCAAAAAGGGGGCTACGAGCAGTACTTC
CALKQKGGYEQYF
>TRBV6-5|TRBD2|TRBJ2-1|.
TGTGCCAGCACCCCCGTCGGGAGGTCCCACAATGAGCAGTTCTTC
CASTPVGRSHNEQFF
>TRBV7-8|.|TRBJ2-7|.
TGTGCCAGCAGCGGCAGGGTCTACGAGCAGTACTTC
CASSGRVYEQYF
>TRBV9|TRBD2|TRBJ2-1|few
TGTGCCAGCAGCGATTTAGACGGACTAGCGGGAGACACCTACAATGAGCAGTTCTTC
CASSDLDGLAGDTYNEQFF
>TRBV5-8|TRBD2|TRBJ2-7|.
TGTGCCAGCAGCTTGGCAGTGGGGGGGAGTAGGTACGAGCAGTACTTC
CASSLAVGGSRYEQYF
>TRBV7-2|.|TRBJ2-2|few
TGTGCCAGCAGCTCACAGGGAGCGAACACCGGGGAGCTGTTTTTT
CASSSQGANTGELFF
>TRBV4-1|.|TRBJ2-6|.
TGCGCCAGCAGCCAAGATTGGAGCTCTGGGGCCAACGTCCTGACTTTC
CASSQDWSSGANVLTF
>TRBV28|TRBD2|TRBJ2-1|.
TGTGCCAGCAGCTCTGGGGGAGGGCCAGTTTACAATGAGCAGTTCTTC
CASSSGGGPVYNEQFF
>TRBV5-1|.|TRBJ2-7|.
TGCGCCAGCAGCCCGGACAGCCTAGAGAGGGAGCAGTACTTC
CASSPDSLEREQYF
>TRBV15|.|TRBJ1-2|few
TGTGCCACCAGCAGAGAGGTTGGGTATGGCTACACCTTC
CATSREVGYGYTF
>TRBV28|.|TRBJ1-2|many
TGTGCCAGCAGGAAAGAACTACCGTATGGCTACACCTTC
CASRKELPYGYTF
>TRBV5-4|TRBD1|TRBJ1-1|.
TGTGCCAGCAGCTTGGAGACAGGGGGCCGGGGCACTGAAGCTTTCTTT
CASSLETGGRGTEAFF
>TRBV2|.|TRBJ2-1|.
TGTGCCAGCAGTGAAAGGCGCTCCAACCTTGAGCAGTTCTTC
CASSERRSNLEQFF
>TRBV30|.|TRBJ2-7|.
TGTGCCTGGAGCGGTGGTGGCAGTTCCTACGAGCAGTACTTC
CAWSGGGSSYEQYF
>TRBV11-2|.|TRBJ2-1|once
TGTGCCAGCAGCTTAGGACCCTCCCGGGGCATTGAGCAGTTCTTC
CASSLGPSRGIEQFF
>TRBV5-1|TRBD1|TRBJ2-3|.
TGCGCCAGCAGCCACAACCGGGACAGGGGTGGTTCAGATACGCAGTATTTT
CASSHNRDRGGSDTQYF
>TRBV6-5|TRBD1|TRBJ1-1|.
TGTGCCAGCAGTTACTCGGTGGCAGGGGGAATTAGAGCTTTCTTT
CASSYSVAGGIRAFF
>TRBV18|TRBD2|TRBJ2-7|.
TGTGCCAGCTCACCCCGGGCTAGCGGATACTACGAGCAGTACTTC
CASSPRASGYYEQYF
>TRBV27|TRBD2|TRBJ2-7|few
TGTGCCAGCAGTTTACAGGGACTAGCGGGTTCCGAGCAGTACTTC
CASSLQGLAGSEQYF
>TRBV2|.|TRBJ1-5|.
TGTGCCAGCAGTTTATACCGCAATCAGCCCCAGCATTTT
CASSLYRNQPQHF
>TRBV5-1|.|TRBJ2-1|few
TGCGCCAGCAGCTTGGAGTGGGGGATGGGTGAGCAGTTCTTC
CASSLEWGMGEQFF
>TRBV2|.|TRBJ2-1|.
TGTGCCAGCAGTGAAGTCGAGATAGCGGAGGCCCCCAATGAGCAGTTCTTC
CASSEVEIAEAPNEQFF
>TRBV6-5|.|TRBJ2-5|.
TGTGCCAGCAGTTACTCGCGGAGCGCCCAGTACTTC
CASSYSRSAQYF
>TRBV18|TRBD1|TRBJ1-1|.
TGTGCCAGCTCACCCCAGGACAGGGGAGAAGCTTTCTTT
CASSPQDRGEAFF